The clone carrying this TCR beta chain was detected many times. The antigen is not known. The CDR3 consists of 14 residues. Trimming took 4 bases from V and 7 from J; bases not matched to a gene: 6. This entry comes from a study of T cells in Graves' hyperthyroidism and ophthalmopathy. Overall study results and limits: In simple terms, a model built on 13 V-J features told ophthalmopathy apart from stable hyperthyroidism. Before onset, ophthalmopathy was predicted by the model a median 6.5 months earlier.

RNA transcripts gave rise to amplified TCR beta CDR3 regions. When the TCR CDR3 underwent first-round RT-PCR, the HTBI primer set was used. TCRdb used MiXCR to reprocess the multiplex PCR reads, holding one entry per CDR3 protein. The table includes some 580,000 distinct CDR3 sequences, about a sixth detected once. The genes are TRBV12-3 or TRBV12-4 and TRBJ2-2; 7 nucleotides line up with TRBD1. The receptor was isolated from a woman between 40 and 55 years old with Graves' ophthalmopathy. Sequencing was carried out using blood. CDR3 amino acids: CASSSGTAVGELFF. In DNA form, the CDR3 reads TGTGCCAGCAGTTCCGGGACAGCAGTCGGGGAGCTGTTTTTT.